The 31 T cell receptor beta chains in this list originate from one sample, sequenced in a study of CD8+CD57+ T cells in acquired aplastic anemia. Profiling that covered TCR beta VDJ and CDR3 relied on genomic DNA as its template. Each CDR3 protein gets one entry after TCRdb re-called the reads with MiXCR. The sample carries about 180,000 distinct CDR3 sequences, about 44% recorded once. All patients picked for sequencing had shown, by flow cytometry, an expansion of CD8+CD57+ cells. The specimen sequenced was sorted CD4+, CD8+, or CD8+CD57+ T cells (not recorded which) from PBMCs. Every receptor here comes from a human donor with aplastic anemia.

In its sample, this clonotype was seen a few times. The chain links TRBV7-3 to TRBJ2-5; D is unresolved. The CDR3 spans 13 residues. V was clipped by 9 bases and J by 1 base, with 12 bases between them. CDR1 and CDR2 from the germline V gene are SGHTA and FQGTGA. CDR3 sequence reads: CASSPTGQETQYF. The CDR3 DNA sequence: TGTGCCAGTAGCCCGACGGGCCAAGAGACCCAGTACTTC.

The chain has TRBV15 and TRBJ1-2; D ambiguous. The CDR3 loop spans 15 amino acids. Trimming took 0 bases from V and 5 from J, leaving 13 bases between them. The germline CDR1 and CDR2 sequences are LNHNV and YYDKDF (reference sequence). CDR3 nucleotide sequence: TGTGCCACCAGCAGAGAGGTCAGCACAACGTATGGCTACACCTTC. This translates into CATSREVSTTYGYTF.

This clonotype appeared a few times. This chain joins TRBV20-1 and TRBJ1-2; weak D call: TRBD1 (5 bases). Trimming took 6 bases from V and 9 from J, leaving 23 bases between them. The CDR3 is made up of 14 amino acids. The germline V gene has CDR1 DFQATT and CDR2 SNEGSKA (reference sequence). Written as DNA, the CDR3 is TGCAGTGCCAGGCGGGGCGGGGCCCGAGGGAGCTACACCTTC. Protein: CSARRGGARGSYTF.

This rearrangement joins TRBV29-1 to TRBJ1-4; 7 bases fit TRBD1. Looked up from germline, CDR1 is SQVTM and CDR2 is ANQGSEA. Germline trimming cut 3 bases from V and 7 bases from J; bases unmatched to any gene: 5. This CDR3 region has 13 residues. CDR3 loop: CSVEGTATEKLFF. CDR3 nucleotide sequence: TGCAGCGTTGAGGGGACAGCAACTGAAAAACTGTTTTTT.

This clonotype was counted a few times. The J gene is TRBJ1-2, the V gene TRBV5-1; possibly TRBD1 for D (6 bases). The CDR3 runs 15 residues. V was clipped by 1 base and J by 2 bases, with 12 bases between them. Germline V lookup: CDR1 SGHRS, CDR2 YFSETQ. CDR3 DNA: TGCGCCAGCAGCTTGTCGCGGGGGCAGAACTATGGCTACACCTTC. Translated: CASSLSRGQNYGYTF. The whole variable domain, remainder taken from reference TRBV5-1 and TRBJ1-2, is KAGVTQTPRYLIKTRGQQVTLSCSPISGHRSVSWYQQTPGQGLQFLFEYFSETQRNKGNFPGRFSGRQFSNSRSEMNVSTLELGDSALYLCASSLSRGQNYGYTFGSGTRLTVV.

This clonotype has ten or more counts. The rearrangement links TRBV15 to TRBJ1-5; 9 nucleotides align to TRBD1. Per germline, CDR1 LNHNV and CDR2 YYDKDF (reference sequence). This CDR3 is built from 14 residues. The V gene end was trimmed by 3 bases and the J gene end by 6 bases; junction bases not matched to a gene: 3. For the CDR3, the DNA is TGTGCCACCAGCAGGGACAGGGGTGCTCAGCCCCAGCATTTT. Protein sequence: CATSRDRGAQPQHF.

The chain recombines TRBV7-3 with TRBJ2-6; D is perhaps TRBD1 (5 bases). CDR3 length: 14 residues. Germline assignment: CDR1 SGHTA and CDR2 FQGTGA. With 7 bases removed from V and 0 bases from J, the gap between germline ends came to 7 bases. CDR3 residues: CASTQGSGANVLTF. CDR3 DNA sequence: TGTGCCAGCACGCAGGGCTCTGGGGCCAACGTCCTGACTTTC.

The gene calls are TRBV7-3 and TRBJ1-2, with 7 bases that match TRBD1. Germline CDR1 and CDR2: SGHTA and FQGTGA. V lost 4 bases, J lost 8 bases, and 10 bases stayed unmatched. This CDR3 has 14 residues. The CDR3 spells CASSSSDRFSGYTF. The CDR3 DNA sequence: TGTGCCAGCAGCTCCTCGGACAGGTTTTCCGGCTACACCTTC.

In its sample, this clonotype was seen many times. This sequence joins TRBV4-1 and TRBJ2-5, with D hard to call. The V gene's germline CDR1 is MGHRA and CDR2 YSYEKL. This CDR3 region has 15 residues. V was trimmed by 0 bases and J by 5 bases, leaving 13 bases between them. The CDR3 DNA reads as TGCGCCAGCAGCCAAGAGAGGCAGCGTTCGGAGACCCAGTACTTC. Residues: CASSQERQRSETQYF.

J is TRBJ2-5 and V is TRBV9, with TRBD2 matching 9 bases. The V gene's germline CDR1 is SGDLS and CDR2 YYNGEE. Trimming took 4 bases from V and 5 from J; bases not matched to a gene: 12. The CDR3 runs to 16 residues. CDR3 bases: TGTGCCAGCAGCTCCCGGACTAGCGTTGTCGTTGAGACCCAGTACTTC. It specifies CASSSRTSVVVETQYF.

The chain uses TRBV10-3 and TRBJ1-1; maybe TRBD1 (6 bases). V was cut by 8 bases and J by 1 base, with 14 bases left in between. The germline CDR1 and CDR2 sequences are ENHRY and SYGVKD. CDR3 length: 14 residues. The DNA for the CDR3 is TGTGCCATCCGTATCGTGGGGGCGAACACTGAAGCTTTCTTT. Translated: CAIRIVGANTEAFF.

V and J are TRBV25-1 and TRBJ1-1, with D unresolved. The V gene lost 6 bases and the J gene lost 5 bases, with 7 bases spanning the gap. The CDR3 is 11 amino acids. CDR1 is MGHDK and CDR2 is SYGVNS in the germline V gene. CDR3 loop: CASRGLTEAFF. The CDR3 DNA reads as TGTGCCAGCAGGGGATTGACTGAAGCTTTCTTT.

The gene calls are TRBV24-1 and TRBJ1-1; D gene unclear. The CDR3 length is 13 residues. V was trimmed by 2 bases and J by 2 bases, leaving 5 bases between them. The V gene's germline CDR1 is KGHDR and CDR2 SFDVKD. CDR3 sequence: CATSDSANTEAFF. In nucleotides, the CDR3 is TGTGCCACCAGTGATTCGGCTAACACTGAAGCTTTCTTT.

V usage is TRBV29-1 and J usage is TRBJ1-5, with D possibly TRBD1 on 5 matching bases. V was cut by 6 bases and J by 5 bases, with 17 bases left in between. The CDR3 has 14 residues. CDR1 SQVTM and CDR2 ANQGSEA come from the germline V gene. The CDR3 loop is CSVAGRGGDQPQHF. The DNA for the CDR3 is TGCAGCGTCGCGGGACGCGGGGGAGATCAGCCCCAGCATTTT.

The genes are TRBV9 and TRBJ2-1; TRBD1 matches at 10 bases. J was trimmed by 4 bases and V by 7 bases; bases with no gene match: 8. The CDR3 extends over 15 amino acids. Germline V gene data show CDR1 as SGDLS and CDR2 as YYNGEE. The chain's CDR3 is CASGPGQGSYNEQFF. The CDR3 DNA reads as TGTGCCAGCGGTCCGGGACAGGGGAGTTACAATGAGCAGTTCTTC.

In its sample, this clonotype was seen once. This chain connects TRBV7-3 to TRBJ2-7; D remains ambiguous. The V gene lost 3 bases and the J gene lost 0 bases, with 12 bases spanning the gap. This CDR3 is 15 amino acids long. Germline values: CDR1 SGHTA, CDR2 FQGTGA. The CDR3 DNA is TGTGCCAGCAGCTTTACCGGGTCTCCCTCCTACGAGCAGTACTTC. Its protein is CASSFTGSPSYEQYF.

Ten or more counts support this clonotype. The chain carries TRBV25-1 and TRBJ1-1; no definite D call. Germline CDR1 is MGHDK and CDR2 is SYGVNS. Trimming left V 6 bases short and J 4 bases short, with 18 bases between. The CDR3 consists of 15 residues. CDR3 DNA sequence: TGTGCCAGCAGGGAGCCAGGATCGGCCGGCACTGAAGCTTTCTTT. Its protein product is CASREPGSAGTEAFF.

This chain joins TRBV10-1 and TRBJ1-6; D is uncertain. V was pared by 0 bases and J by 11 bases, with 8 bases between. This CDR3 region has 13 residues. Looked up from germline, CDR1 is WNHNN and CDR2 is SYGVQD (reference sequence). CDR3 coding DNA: TGCGCCAGCAGTGAGTCGGCCCAAACACCCCTCCACTTT. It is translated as CASSESAQTPLHF.

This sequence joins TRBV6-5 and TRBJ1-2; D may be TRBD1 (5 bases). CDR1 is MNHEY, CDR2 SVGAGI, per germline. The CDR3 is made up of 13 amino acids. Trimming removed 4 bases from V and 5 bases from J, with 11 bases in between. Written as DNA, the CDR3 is TGTGCCAGCAGTTGGACATCCAAGTATGGCTACACCTTC. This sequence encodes CASSWTSKYGYTF.

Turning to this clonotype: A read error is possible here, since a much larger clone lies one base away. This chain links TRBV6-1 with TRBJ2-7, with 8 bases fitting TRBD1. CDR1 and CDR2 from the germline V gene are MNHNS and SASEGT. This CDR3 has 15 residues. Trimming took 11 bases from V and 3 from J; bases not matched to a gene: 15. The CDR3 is CAGIAPGTGNYEQYF. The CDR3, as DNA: TGTGCCGGCATAGCGCCCGGGACAGGTAACTACGAGCAGTACTTC.

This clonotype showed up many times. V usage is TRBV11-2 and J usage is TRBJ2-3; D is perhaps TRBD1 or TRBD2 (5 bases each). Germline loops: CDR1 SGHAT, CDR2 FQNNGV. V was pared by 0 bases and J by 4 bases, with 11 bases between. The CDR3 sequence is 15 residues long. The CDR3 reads CASSLETQGADTQYF. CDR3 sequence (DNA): TGTGCCAGCAGCTTAGAAACGCAGGGAGCAGATACGCAGTATTTT.

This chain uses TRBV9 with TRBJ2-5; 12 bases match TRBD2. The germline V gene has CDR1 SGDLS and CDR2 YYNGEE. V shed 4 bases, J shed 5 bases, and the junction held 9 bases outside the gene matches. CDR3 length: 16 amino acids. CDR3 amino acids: CASSSSSGRALETQYF. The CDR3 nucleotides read TGTGCCAGCAGCTCCTCTAGCGGGAGGGCCTTGGAGACCCAGTACTTC.

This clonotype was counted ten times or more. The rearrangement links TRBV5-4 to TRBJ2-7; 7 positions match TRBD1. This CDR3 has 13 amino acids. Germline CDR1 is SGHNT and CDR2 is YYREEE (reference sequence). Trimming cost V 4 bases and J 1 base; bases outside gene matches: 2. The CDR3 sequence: CASSVTGSYEQYF. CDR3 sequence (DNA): TGTGCCAGCAGCGTGACAGGGTCCTACGAGCAGTACTTC.

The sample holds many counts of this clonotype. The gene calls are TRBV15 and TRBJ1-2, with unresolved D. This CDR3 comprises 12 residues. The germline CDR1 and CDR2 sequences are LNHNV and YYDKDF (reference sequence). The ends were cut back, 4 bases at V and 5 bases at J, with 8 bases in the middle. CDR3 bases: TGTGCCACCAGCACAGAAAGATATGGCTACACCTTC. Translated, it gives CATSTERYGYTF.

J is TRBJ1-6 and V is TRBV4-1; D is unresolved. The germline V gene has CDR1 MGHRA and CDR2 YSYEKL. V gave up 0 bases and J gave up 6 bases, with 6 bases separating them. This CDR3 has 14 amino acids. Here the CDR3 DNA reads TGCGCCAGCAGCCAAGACCGGTCTAATTCACCCCTCCACTTT. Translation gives CASSQDRSNSPLHF.

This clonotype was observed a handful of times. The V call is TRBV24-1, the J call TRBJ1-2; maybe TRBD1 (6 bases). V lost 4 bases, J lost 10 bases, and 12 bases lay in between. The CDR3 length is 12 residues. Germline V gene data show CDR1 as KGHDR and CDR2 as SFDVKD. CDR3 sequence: CATSDPGGFYTF. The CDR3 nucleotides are TGTGCCACCAGTGACCCTGGGGGCTTCTACACCTTC.

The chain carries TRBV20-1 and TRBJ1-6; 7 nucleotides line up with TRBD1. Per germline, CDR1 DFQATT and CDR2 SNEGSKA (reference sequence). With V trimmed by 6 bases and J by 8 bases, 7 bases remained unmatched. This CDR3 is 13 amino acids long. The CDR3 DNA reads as TGCAGTGCCAAACAGGGGAAGGATTCACCCCTCCACTTT. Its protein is CSAKQGKDSPLHF.

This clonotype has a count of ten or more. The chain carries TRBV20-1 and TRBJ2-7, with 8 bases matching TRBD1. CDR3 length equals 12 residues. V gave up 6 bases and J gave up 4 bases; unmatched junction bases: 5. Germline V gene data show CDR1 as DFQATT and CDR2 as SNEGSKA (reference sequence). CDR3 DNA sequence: TGCAGTGCCGATGACAGGGGATACGAGCAGTACTTC. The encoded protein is CSADDRGYEQYF.

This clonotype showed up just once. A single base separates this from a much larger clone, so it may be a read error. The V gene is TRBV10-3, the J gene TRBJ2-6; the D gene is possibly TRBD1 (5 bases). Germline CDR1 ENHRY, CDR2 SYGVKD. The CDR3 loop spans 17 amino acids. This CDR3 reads CASSYGQGSSGANVLTF. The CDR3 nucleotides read TGTGCCAGCAGTTACGGGCAGGGCAGCTCTGGGGCCAACGTCCTGACTTTC.

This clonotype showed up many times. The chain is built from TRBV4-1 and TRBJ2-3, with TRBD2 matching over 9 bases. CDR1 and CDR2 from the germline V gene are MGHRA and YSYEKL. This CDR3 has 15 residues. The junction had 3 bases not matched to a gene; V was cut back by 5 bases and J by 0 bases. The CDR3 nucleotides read TGCGCCAGCAGCGAGCGGGGGGCGAGCACAGATACGCAGTATTTT. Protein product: CASSERGASTDTQYF.

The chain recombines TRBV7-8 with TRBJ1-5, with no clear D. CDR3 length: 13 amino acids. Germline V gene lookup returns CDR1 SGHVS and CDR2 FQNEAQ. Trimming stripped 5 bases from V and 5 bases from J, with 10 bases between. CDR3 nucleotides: TGTGCCAGCAGCAAGAACTTAGATCAGCCCCAGCATTTT. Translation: CASSKNLDQPQHF.